The clone carrying this T cell receptor (beta chain) occurred many times. Its specificity is not known. The data stem from a study of T cells after yellow fever vaccination. Study results and caveats: The secondary T-cell response peaked on day 5, not day 15, but was weaker. Most clones from primary vaccination were detected again post-booster (around 95% CD4, roughly 90% CD8). The study noted that FACS-sorted repertoires could contain abundant clonotypes contaminating from the bulk population.

The 5'RACE template-switching step produced TCR cDNA and added a universal primer site and UMIs. Via MiXCR, TCRdb re-called the 5' RACE reads, giving one row per CDR3 protein. The data show roughly 180,000 distinct CDR3 sequences, 6.2% seen once. The TCR originated in a man aged 18 to 30 who received the YFV17D yellow fever vaccine. Specimen: CD4+ T cells sorted from PBMCs, collected on the day of the first yellow fever vaccination.

The CDR3 DNA sequence: TGTGCCAGCAGCGGCCTCCTTTACGAGCAGTACTTC. It specifies CASSGLLYEQYF. The J gene is TRBJ2-7, the V gene TRBV9; no clear D gene. Germline V gene lookup returns CDR1 SGDLS and CDR2 YYNGEE. CDR3 length equals 12 residues. With 3 bases removed from V and 4 bases from J, the gap between germline ends came to 8 bases.